In its sample, the clone carrying this T cell receptor beta chain was seen once. The data derive from a study of control samples from healthy donors and cancer patients. The data were produced by immunoSEQ multiplex PCR, yet TCRdb's version contains in-frame clones alone and is incomplete. The sample records fewer than 200,000 clones, approximately 90% being singletons. Per germline, CDR1 SNHLY and CDR2 FYNNEI. Trimming at V came to 6 bases and at J to 0 bases, leaving 3 bases not matched to a gene. This CDR3 is 16 amino acids long. The V gene is TRBV2, the J gene TRBJ1-6; 9 bases are shared with TRBD1. The source is a man aged 30 to 39 in good health. The sequencing input was blood. Here the CDR3 DNA reads TGTGCCAGCAGCGTACAGGGGGCCTCCTATAATTCACCCCTCCACTTT. Encoded protein: CASSVQGASYNSPLHF.